Following are 21 T cell receptor beta chains from one sample sequenced in a study of shared clonotypes between healthy human individuals. The assay was immunoSEQ multiplex PCR, and TCRdb's table has in-frame clones only and misses some. The profile covers 2.3 million or so clones, with roughly 93% appearing a single time and 0.35% to 0.45% taken by the ten largest. Material for sequencing was naive CD4+ T cells from PBMCs. Subset of the sample: CD45RA+ positively selected. Receptor source: a young man in good health. Some clones in this sample may be carry-over from other donors' samples.

The chain links TRBV10-3 to TRBJ2-7; no clear D. This CDR3 has 11 residues. Trimming pared 2 bases from V and 7 bases from J, leaving 6 bases between. The germline V gene encodes CDR1 ENHRY and CDR2 SYGVKD. CDR3 residues: CAISEEREQYF. For the CDR3, the DNA is TGTGCCATCAGTGAGGAACGGGAGCAGTACTTC.

The chain combines TRBV6-5 with TRBJ2-3; D is possibly TRBD2 (6 bases). V lost 4 bases, J lost 4 bases, and 9 bases lay in between. The CDR3 is 13 amino acids. Germline loops: CDR1 MNHEY, CDR2 SVGAGI. CDR3 DNA sequence: TGTGCCAGCAGTTTCCGGGACTCAGATACGCAGTATTTT. Protein: CASSFRDSDTQYF.

This rearrangement joins TRBV29-1 to TRBJ2-1, with TRBD2 matching 7 bases. CDR1 and CDR2 (germline): SQVTM, ANQGSEA. J lost 0 bases, V lost 1 base, and 6 bases had no gene match. The length of the CDR3 is 16 residues. The CDR3 nucleotides are TGCAGCGTTGAAGCCGCGGGGAGGGGCTCCTACAATGAGCAGTTCTTC. Amino acids: CSVEAAGRGSYNEQFF.

The chain couples TRBV7-9 to TRBJ1-2; no reliable D call. CDR3 length: 16 amino acids. CDR1 and CDR2 (germline): SEHNR, FQNEAQ (reference sequence). The V end was cut by 0 bases, the J end by 1 base, with 12 bases between. The CDR3 loop reads CASSLAAGGVNYGYTF. CDR3 sequence (DNA): TGTGCCAGCAGCTTAGCGGCAGGCGGCGTTAACTATGGCTACACCTTC.

The V call is TRBV7-3, the J call TRBJ1-6; D call uncertain. CDR1 is SGHTA, CDR2 FQGTGA, per germline. The CDR3 covers 15 residues. Trimming left V 0 bases short and J 0 bases short, with 3 bases between. The CDR3: CASSLTSSYNSPLHF. The CDR3 DNA is TGTGCCAGCAGCTTAACCAGCTCCTATAATTCACCCCTCCACTTT.

The chain links TRBV27 to TRBJ1-2, with unresolved D. Trimming stripped 5 bases from V and 5 bases from J, with 15 bases between. The CDR3 consists of 14 residues. CDR1 MNHEY and CDR2 SMNVEV come from the germline V gene (reference sequence). CDR3 region: CASSPSPTMYGYTF. CDR3 coding DNA: TGTGCCAGCAGTCCCAGCCCGACCATGTATGGCTACACCTTC.

The CDR3 nucleotides read TGTGCCAGCAGCCAAGAAAGGGGCGGGGGGCACAAAAACATTCAGTACTTC. This gives the protein CASSQERGGGHKNIQYF. V usage is TRBV4-2 and J usage is TRBJ2-4; 8 nucleotides match TRBD2. Germline values: CDR1 LGHNA, CDR2 YNFKEQ. J was trimmed by 3 bases and V by 0 bases; bases with no gene match: 7. This CDR3 spans 17 amino acids.

Turning to this clone: Within the sample, other DNA sequences also encode this same CDR3. The chain combines TRBV5-4 with TRBJ1-5, with D hard to call. Germline V lookup: CDR1 SGHNT, CDR2 YYREEE (reference sequence). The CDR3 extends over 13 amino acids. V lost 0 bases, J lost 0 bases, and 1 base lay in between. Written as DNA, the CDR3 is TGTGCCAGCAGCTTGGGTAGCAATCAGCCCCAGCATTTT. It codes for CASSLGSNQPQHF.

This clone came up once. The CDR3 coding sequence is TGTGCCAGCAGGCTAGCGGGAGCAGATACGCAGTATTTT. Amino acids: CASRLAGADTQYF. The J gene is TRBJ2-3, the V gene TRBV6-6; 10 bases align to TRBD2. The CDR3 length is 13 residues. From germline, CDR1 is MNHNY and CDR2 SVGAGI (reference sequence). Unmatched junction bases numbered 1, after V lost 6 bases and J lost 4 bases.

The gene calls are TRBV9 and TRBJ2-1; TRBD2 aligns across 8 bases. V shed 5 bases, J shed 2 bases, and the junction held 6 bases outside the gene matches. Germline-derived CDR1 and CDR2 are SGDLS and YYNGEE. This CDR3 region has 15 residues. Here the CDR3 reads CASSVSGTPYNEQFF. The CDR3 DNA reads as TGTGCCAGCAGTGTTAGCGGGACCCCCTACAATGAGCAGTTCTTC. The full variable domain, with the rest looked up from reference TRBV9 and TRBJ2-1, is DSGVTQTPKHLITATGQRVTLRCSPRSGDLSVYWYQQSLDQGLQFLIQYYNGEERAKGNILERFSAQQFPDLHSELNLSSLELGDSALYFCASSVSGTPYNEQFFGPGTRLTVL.

This clone has only one observation. This rearrangement joins TRBV2 to TRBJ2-4; 7 bases align to TRBD2. Per germline, CDR1 SNHLY and CDR2 FYNNEI. The CDR3 consists of 14 residues. J lost 3 bases, V lost 8 bases, and 7 bases had no gene match. CDR3 protein: CASRGVAGKNIQYF. The DNA of the CDR3 is TGTGCCAGCCGGGGGGTAGCAGGCAAAAACATTCAGTACTTC.

The chain recombines TRBV11-3 with TRBJ2-3, with 10 bases identical to TRBD1. The CDR3 is made up of 15 amino acids. In germline, CDR1 is SGHNT, CDR2 YENEEA. Germline trimming cut 5 bases from V and 5 bases from J; bases unmatched to any gene: 7. The DNA of the CDR3 is TGTGCCAGCAGCCGACAGGGGGCGTGGGGAGATACGCAGTATTTT. This gives the protein CASSRQGAWGDTQYF.

The chain links TRBV29-1 to TRBJ2-1, with D unresolved. With 6 bases removed from V and 0 bases from J, the gap between germline ends came to 12 bases. This CDR3 has 14 residues. Germline CDR1 SQVTM, CDR2 ANQGSEA. In DNA form, the CDR3 reads TGCAGCGTGCCGGTGGCTCTCTCCTACAATGAGCAGTTCTTC. Protein sequence: CSVPVALSYNEQFF.

This clone was picked up one time. The chain employs TRBV5-1 and TRBJ2-7, with a possible D match to TRBD2 (6 bases). Trimming cost V 0 bases and J 5 bases, with 15 bases left between them. This CDR3 is built from 15 residues. The germline V gene has CDR1 SGHRS and CDR2 YFSETQ. The CDR3 DNA is TGCGCCAGCAGCTTGGCGTTGCGGGGAGGCGACGAGCAGTACTTC. Its protein product is CASSLALRGGDEQYF. Full variable domain (remainder filled in from reference TRBV5-1 and TRBJ2-7): KAGVTQTPRYLIKTRGQQVTLSCSPISGHRSVSWYQQTPGQGLQFLFEYFSETQRNKGNFPGRFSGRQFSNSRSEMNVSTLELGDSALYLCASSLALRGGDEQYFGPGTRLTVT.

The V and J genes are TRBV4-2 and TRBJ1-4; D unresolved. Germline V gene data show CDR1 as LGHNA and CDR2 as YNFKEQ. The CDR3 runs to 14 residues. Trimming shortened V by 3 bases and J by 7 bases, and 12 bases separated the two germline ends. The CDR3 region is CASSQRGSGEKLFF. The DNA for the CDR3 is TGTGCCAGCAGCCAGCGGGGTTCGGGTGAAAAACTGTTTTTT.

This clone was seen a single time. The rearrangement links TRBV5-1 to TRBJ1-1, with D perhaps TRBD1 (5 bases). CDR3 size: 13 residues. Germline V gives CDR1 SGHRS, CDR2 YFSETQ. V lost 0 bases, J lost 7 bases, and 10 bases lay in between. Written as DNA, the CDR3 is TGCGCCAGCAGCTTGGGACAGCCCCTTGAAGCTTTCTTT. Translation: CASSLGQPLEAFF.

This clone was counted once. The chain links TRBV4-1 to TRBJ2-5; D is unresolved. Germline-derived CDR1 and CDR2 are MGHRA and YSYEKL. V lost 5 bases to trimming and J lost 7 bases, with 8 bases between them. This CDR3 is 11 amino acids long. The CDR3 reads CASSALGTQYF. CDR3 nucleotides: TGCGCCAGCAGCGCCTTGGGGACCCAGTACTTC.

The V gene is TRBV21-1, the J gene TRBJ2-3. TRBV21-1 is a pseudogene locus. This CDR3 region has 16 residues. The CDR3 is CASTLSKGSRADTQYF. CDR3 in DNA: TGTGCCAGCACTTTGTCGAAGGGTTCTCGGGCAGATACGCAGTATTTT.

This clone was found once. V is TRBV7-9 and J is TRBJ2-1; 10 bases fit TRBD2. The ends lost 5 bases at V and 1 base at J; junction bases unmatched: 8. CDR3 length equals 17 residues. Germline V gives CDR1 SEHNR, CDR2 FQNEAQ (reference sequence). CDR3 loop: CASSPGGLAASYNEQFF. The CDR3 nucleotides read TGTGCCAGCAGCCCGGGAGGACTAGCGGCGTCCTACAATGAGCAGTTCTTC.

Details on this clone: Distinct nucleotide sequences in the sample also encode this CDR3. The chain couples TRBV28 to TRBJ1-4; 7 bases agree with TRBD1. The CDR3 extends over 14 amino acids. The V gene end was trimmed by 6 bases and the J gene end by 4 bases; junction bases not matched to a gene: 5. Germline V gene lookup returns CDR1 MDHEN and CDR2 SYDVKM. The CDR3 reads CASSSTGYNEKLFF. As DNA, the CDR3 is TGTGCCAGCAGCTCGACAGGGTATAATGAAAAACTGTTTTTT.

The chain uses TRBV28 and TRBJ1-1, with a weak D call TRBD1 (5 bases). This CDR3 region has 13 residues. Deletions cut 7 bases from V and 0 bases from J, with 9 bases between. Germline V gene lookup returns CDR1 MDHEN and CDR2 SYDVKM. The CDR3, as DNA: TGTGCCAGCACAGGGACCATGAACACTGAAGCTTTCTTT. Amino acids: CASTGTMNTEAFF. Supplemented by reference TRBV28 and TRBJ1-1, the full variable domain reads DVKVTQSSRYLVKRTGEKVFLECVQDMDHENMFWYRQDPGLGLRLIYFSYDVKMKEKGDIPEGYSVSREKKERFSLILESASTNQTSMYLCASTGTMNTEAFFGQGTRLTVV.